This is a list of T cell receptor beta chains from one sample in a study of blood T cell repertoires in COVID-19. Generated by immunoSEQ multiplex PCR, the TCRdb table keeps only in-frame clones and is missing some. Here the sample spans around 140,000 clones, roughly 84% being singletons. The specimen was peripheral blood. Every receptor here comes from a woman aged 60-70 years with acute or convalescent COVID-19. Both conserved end residues are part of each CDR3. A D gene is named only where the DNA matches it firmly. Where a row states a size, it is once, few, many or the class of an expanded clone; other rows omit it.

v_call	d_call	clone_size	j_call	cdr3_nt	cdr3_aa
TRBV27	.	.	TRBJ2-5	TGTGCCAGCAGTTTAATGGGAGACGGGACCCAGTACTTC	CASSLMGDGTQYF
TRBV18	.	.	TRBJ1-1	TGTGCCAGCTCACCCAGGCACAGGACCACTGAAGCTTTCTTT	CASSPRHRTTEAFF
TRBV9	TRBD2	.	TRBJ2-1	TGTGCCAGCTCAATAGCGGGAAGGAGCTCCTACAATGAGCAGTTCTTC	CASSIAGRSSYNEQFF
TRBV7-9	TRBD2	.	TRBJ2-1	TGTGCCAGCAGCTTAGCGGCAGGACTAGCGGGAAGCTACAATGAGCAGTTCTTC	CASSLAAGLAGSYNEQFF
TRBV3-1/TRBV3-2	TRBD2	.	TRBJ2-1	TGTGCCAGCAGCCAAGATCTTGTAGCGGGAGGCCTCAATGAGCAGTTCTTC	CASSQDLVAGGLNEQFF
TRBV28	TRBD2	.	TRBJ2-5	TGTGCCAGCAGCAGAGGACGACTAGCGGGATGGGGCGAGACCCAGTACTTC	CASSRGRLAGWGETQYF
TRBV28	TRBD2	.	TRBJ2-1	TGTGCCAGCAGTTCAGCTAGCGGGAAGTCCTCCTACAATGAGCAGTTCTTC	CASSSASGKSSYNEQFF
TRBV25-1	.	once	TRBJ2-2	TGTGCCAGCAGGGGTTTCGGGTACACCGGGGAGCTGTTTTTT	CASRGFGYTGELFF
TRBV2	TRBD2	.	TRBJ2-6	TGTGCCGGGGGAGCGGGACCCCTCGGGGCCAACGTCCTGACTTTC	CAGGAGPLGANVLTF
TRBV14	TRBD1	.	TRBJ1-1	TGTGCCAGCAGCCAAACAGGGGGTTCTTTAGAAGCTTTCTTT	CASSQTGGSLEAFF
TRBV28	.	.	TRBJ2-2	TGTGCCAGCAGTACTCCGGACAGAAGCACCGGGGAGCTGTTTTTT	CASSTPDRSTGELFF
TRBV11-3	TRBD2	.	TRBJ2-1	TGTGCCAGCAGAGCTAGGCGGGCGGGACTAGCGGGAACCTTTGAGCAGTTCTTC	CASRARRAGLAGTFEQFF
TRBV11-3	.	.	TRBJ1-1	TGTGCCAGCAGCGCGGGAGGAACTGAAGCTTTCTTT	CASSAGGTEAFF
TRBV19	.	.	TRBJ2-1	TGTGCCAGTACCGAGGGGGGGAGATGGTACAATGAGCAGTTCTTC	CASTEGGRWYNEQFF
TRBV28	.	.	TRBJ1-3	TGTGCCAGCAGTTTATACACAGGGAAGGTTGGAAACACCATATATTTT	CASSLYTGKVGNTIYF
TRBV29-1	.	.	TRBJ1-3	TGCAGCGCCGAGGGCAGCGGGAACACCATATATTTT	CSAEGSGNTIYF
TRBV4-3	.	.	TRBJ1-1	TGCGCCAGCAGCCAAACTACAGGGTTAACTGAAGCTTTCTTT	CASSQTTGLTEAFF